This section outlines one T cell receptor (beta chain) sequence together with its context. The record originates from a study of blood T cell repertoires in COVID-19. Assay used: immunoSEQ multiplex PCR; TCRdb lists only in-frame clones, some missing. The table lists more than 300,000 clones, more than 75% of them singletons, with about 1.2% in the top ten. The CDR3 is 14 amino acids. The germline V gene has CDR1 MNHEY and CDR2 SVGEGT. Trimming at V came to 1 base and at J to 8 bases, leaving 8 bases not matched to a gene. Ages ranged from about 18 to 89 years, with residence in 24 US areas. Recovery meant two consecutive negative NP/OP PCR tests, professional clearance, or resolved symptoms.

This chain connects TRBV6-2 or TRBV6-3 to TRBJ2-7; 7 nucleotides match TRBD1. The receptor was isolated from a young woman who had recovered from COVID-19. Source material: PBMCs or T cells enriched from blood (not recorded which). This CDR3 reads CASSYYGQVYKQYF. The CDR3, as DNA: TGTGCCAGCAGTTACTACGGACAGGTGTACAAGCAGTACTTC.